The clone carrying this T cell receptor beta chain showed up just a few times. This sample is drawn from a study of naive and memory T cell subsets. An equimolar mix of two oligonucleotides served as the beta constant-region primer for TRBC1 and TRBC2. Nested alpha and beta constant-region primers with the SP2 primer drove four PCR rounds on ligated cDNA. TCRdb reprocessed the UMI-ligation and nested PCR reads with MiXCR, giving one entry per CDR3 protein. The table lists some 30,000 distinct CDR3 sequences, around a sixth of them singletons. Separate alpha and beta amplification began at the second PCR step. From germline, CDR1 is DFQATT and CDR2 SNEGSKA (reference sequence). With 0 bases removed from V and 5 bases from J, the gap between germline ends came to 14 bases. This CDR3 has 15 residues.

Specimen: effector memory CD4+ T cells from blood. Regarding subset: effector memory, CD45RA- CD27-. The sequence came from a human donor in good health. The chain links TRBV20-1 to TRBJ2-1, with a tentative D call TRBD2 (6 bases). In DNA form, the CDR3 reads TGCAGTGCTAGAGATGGAGGGAGAACAAACAATGAGCAGTTCTTC. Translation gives CSARDGGRTNNEQFF.